This T cell receptor beta chain was obtained from a study of vaccination and CD4 T cells after COVID-19. About the study: Convalescent study patients returned SARS-CoV-2 positive nasal swab PCR results, with nine mild cases and one severe.

The CDR3 contains 17 residues. CDR1 is KGHSH and CDR2 is LQKENI in the germline V gene. Trimming cost V 3 bases and J 2 bases; bases outside gene matches: 10. With regard to this clonotype: Its antigen is not identified.

Cultured CD4+ T-cell DNA underwent Oncomine TCR Beta short-read sequencing. One entry per CDR3 protein, called by TCRdb with MiXCR from the PCR reads. Among more than 13,000 distinct CDR3 sequences, around 21% were seen once, and the ten largest hold 13% to 15%. The treatment is: approximately 9-day PBMC culture with coronavirus spike peptide pools or control peptides (ViraFEST assay). The receptor was derived from a human donor with COVID-19. The specimen sequenced was cultured CD4+ T cells from blood. This chain joins TRBV18 and TRBJ2-3, with 8 bases matching TRBD2. The CDR3 loop is CASSPFSHGGATDTQYF. The CDR3 DNA is TGTGCCAGCTCACCTTTTTCGCACGGGGGGGCCACAGATACGCAGTATTTT.